Listed here is a single T cell receptor beta chain. Replicate PCRs run on sorted subsets employed approximately 180 ng DNA, approximately 30,000 T cell genomes. The data were produced by immunoSEQ multiplex PCR, yet TCRdb's version contains in-frame clones alone and is incomplete. This sample yields about 730,000 clones, of which over 60% are seen a single time; roughly 1.8% belongs to the top ten. The V end was cut by 6 bases, the J end by 2 bases, with 10 bases between. Germline CDR1 and CDR2: SQVTM and ANQGSEA. The CDR3 totals 12 residues. The data derive from a study of shared clonotypes between healthy human individuals.

The source is a woman between 25 and 40 years old in good health. The source material was memory CD4+ T cells sorted from blood. Subset here: CD45RA-negative fraction. The chain is built from TRBV29-1 and TRBJ2-5, with D maybe TRBD2 (6 bases). The CDR3 protein is CSVRLGQETQYF. CDR3 bases: TGCAGCGTGCGACTAGGGCAAGAGACCCAGTACTTC.